These 5 T cell receptor beta chains were sequenced from one sample in a study of T cell repertoires in cytomegalovirus infection. TCRdb reanalysed the reads using MiXCR and keeps one entry per CDR3 protein. The repertoire has 740,000 or so distinct CDR3 sequences, about 40% of them found once; the top ten carry around 2.8%. Sequenced: PBMCs. Receptors were obtained from a human donor in good health (CMV status not recorded). Some clones in this sample may be carry-over from other donors' samples.

The chain has TRBV28 and TRBJ2-7; 9 bases line up with TRBD2. CDR1 and CDR2 from the germline V gene are MDHEN and SYDVKM. This CDR3 is built from 15 residues. V lost 5 bases and J lost 4; bases outside the gene matches: 9. CDR3 in DNA: TGTGCCAGCAGTCCCGGGACTAGCAAGTTTTACGAGCAGTACTTC. Its translation is CASSPGTSKFYEQYF.

Notes on this clonotype: One end of the junction fails to match germline, which may point to a read error. The rearrangement links TRBV9 to TRBJ1-1; D is possibly TRBD1 (6 bases). The CDR3 has 16 residues. Germline CDR1 SGDLS, CDR2 YYNGEE. The CDR3 coding sequence is TGTGCCAGCGGCGTAGGGAACAGGGTCATGAACACTGAAGCTTTCTTT. Its protein product is CASGVGNRVMNTEAFF.

The chain links TRBV19 to TRBJ1-5; D is unclear. Trimming took 1 base from V and 1 from J, leaving 8 bases between them. This CDR3 is built from 15 residues. CDR1 and CDR2 (germline): LNHDA, SQIVND (reference sequence). CDR3 bases: TGTGCCAGTAGTATAGTTGGGGTGAGCAATCAGCCCCAGCATTTT. Translation: CASSIVGVSNQPQHF.

This chain uses TRBV2 with TRBJ1-1, with 9 bases fitting TRBD1. V dropped 7 bases and J dropped 6; count of bases not matched to a gene: 12. The CDR3 runs 15 residues. Per the germline V gene, CDR1 is SNHLY and CDR2 is FYNNEI. The CDR3 sequence: CASTWTGELFAEAFF. For the CDR3, the DNA is TGTGCCAGCACCTGGACAGGGGAGCTTTTTGCTGAAGCTTTCTTT. The variable domain in full, completed from reference TRBV2 and TRBJ1-1, reads EPEVTQTPSHQVTQMGQEVILRCVPISNHLYFYWYRQILGQKVEFLVSFYNNEISEKSEIFDDQFSVERPDGSNFTLKIRSTKLEDSAMYFCASTWTGELFAEAFFGQGTRLTVV.

This clonotype was detected once. The chain employs TRBV7-6 and TRBJ1-4; D is perhaps TRBD1 (5 bases). The CDR3 contains 15 residues. CDR1 is SGHVS, CDR2 FNYEAQ, per germline. Trimming pared 1 base from V and 1 base from J, leaving 7 bases between. The CDR3 loop is CASSLGRVTNEKLFF. The CDR3 coding sequence is TGTGCCAGCAGCTTAGGCAGGGTAACTAATGAAAAACTGTTTTTT.